One and the same sample provided the 18 T cell receptor beta chains below, sequenced in a study of early T cells in non-severe SARS-CoV-2 infection. Each CDR3 protein gets one entry after TCRdb re-called the 5' RACE reads with MiXCR. The sample lists some 42,000 distinct CDR3 sequences; about 6% were seen once. The sequences come from whole blood, collected at baseline. These receptors came from an adult who was a healthcare worker with PCR-confirmed SARS-CoV-2 infection or an uninfected control (not recorded which).

J is TRBJ2-3 and V is TRBV6-4; 8 nucleotides match TRBD2. The ends lost 8 bases at V and 2 bases at J; junction bases unmatched: 18. CDR1 and CDR2 (germline): MRHNA, SNTAGT. CDR3 length: 18 residues. CDR3 loop: CASWTCGGSLLFTDTQYF. The DNA for the CDR3 is TGTGCCAGCTGGACTTGCGGGGGGTCACTCCTTTTCACAGATACGCAGTATTTT.

V gene TRBV7-9 combines with J gene TRBJ2-7; TRBD1 aligns across 7 bases. Trimming at V came to 0 bases and at J to 6 bases, leaving 5 bases not matched to a gene. This CDR3 region has 14 residues. The germline V gene encodes CDR1 SEHNR and CDR2 FQNEAQ (reference sequence). This CDR3 reads CASSLAGQVGEQYF. The CDR3 DNA sequence: TGTGCCAGCAGCTTAGCCGGACAGGTTGGCGAGCAGTACTTC.

Ten or more counts support this clonotype. The CDR3 loop is CASSTYRVSGANVLTF. The DNA for the CDR3 is TGTGCCAGTAGTACTTACAGGGTCTCTGGGGCCAACGTCCTGACTTTC. The chain has TRBV19 and TRBJ2-6, with D perhaps TRBD1 (6 bases). Germline V gene lookup returns CDR1 LNHDA and CDR2 SQIVND (reference sequence). V was pared by 4 bases and J by 0 bases, with 10 bases between. The CDR3 has 16 amino acids.

This clonotype was observed a handful of times. The chain carries TRBV7-2 and TRBJ1-5; D remains unclear. Trimming took off 5 bases at V and 1 base at J, with 12 bases between the two ends. CDR1 and CDR2 (germline): SGHTA, FQGNSA. This CDR3 comprises 15 residues. CDR3 in DNA: TGTGCCAGCAGCGCGTACAGTAGGAGCAATCAGCCCCAGCATTTT. This encodes CASSAYSRSNQPQHF.

This clonotype appeared many times. This chain joins TRBV9 and TRBJ1-1; possibly TRBD1 for D (6 bases). The germline gives CDR1 SGDLS, CDR2 YYNGEE. This CDR3 contains 15 residues. V lost 4 bases, J lost 0 bases, and 13 bases lay in between. The CDR3 sequence is CASSPRGQVNTEAFF. The CDR3 coding sequence is TGTGCCAGCAGCCCTCGGGGACAAGTGAACACTGAAGCTTTCTTT.

This clonotype was counted ten times or more. This chain links TRBV13 with TRBJ2-5, with D perhaps matching TRBD1 (6 bases). The CDR3 contains 14 residues. Germline V gene data show CDR1 as PRHDT and CDR2 as FYEKMQ (reference sequence). Trimming left V 3 bases short and J 2 bases short, with 10 bases between. CDR3 DNA sequence: TGTGCCAGCAGCTTCCCCGGACAGCAAGAGACCCAGTACTTC. Its translation: CASSFPGQQETQYF.

This clonotype has at least ten counts. This chain joins TRBV7-8 and TRBJ2-3, with D perhaps assigned TRBD1 or TRBD2 (5 bases each). The CDR3 sequence is 12 residues long. The V and J ends lost 5 bases and 6 bases respectively, with 9 bases between them. Looked up from germline, CDR1 is SGHVS and CDR2 is FQNEAQ. The CDR3 nucleotides read TGTGCCAGCAGCCCCAGGGAGGATACGCAGTATTTT. This gives the protein CASSPREDTQYF.

This clonotype was counted ten times or more. The V gene is TRBV20-1, the J gene TRBJ1-5; a possible D gene is TRBD1 (6 bases). The CDR3 length is 12 residues. The ends were cut back, 0 bases at V and 12 bases at J, with 12 bases in the middle. The germline CDR1 and CDR2 sequences are DFQATT and SNEGSKA (reference sequence). The CDR3 DNA follows: TGCAGTGCTAGAGATTTAGGGGGTCACCAGCATTTT. It is translated as CSARDLGGHQHF.

The chain combines TRBV4-3 with TRBJ2-5; a weak D match, TRBD2 (5 bases). V was pared by 1 base and J by 0 bases, with 12 bases between. CDR1 LGHNA and CDR2 YSLEER come from the germline V gene. The CDR3 covers 16 residues. CDR3 DNA: TGCGCCAGCAGCCAAGCGCCTAATAGCGACCAAGAGACCCAGTACTTC. Its translation is CASSQAPNSDQETQYF.

This clonotype was seen a handful of times. The chain combines TRBV7-8 with TRBJ1-2; D possibly corresponds to TRBD1 (5 bases). Germline-derived CDR1 and CDR2 are SGHVS and FQNEAQ. V was trimmed by 5 bases and J by 6 bases, leaving 13 bases between them. This CDR3 spans 13 amino acids. As DNA, the CDR3 is TGTGCCAGCAGCCTCCTGGGGACCGATGGCTACACCTTC. It specifies CASSLLGTDGYTF. Variable domain in full (rest from reference TRBV7-8 and TRBJ1-2): GAGVSQSPRYKVAKRGQDVALRCDPISGHVSLFWYQQALGQGPEFLTYFQNEAQLDKSGLPSDRFFAERPEGSVSTLKIQRTQQEDSAVYLCASSLLGTDGYTFGSGTRLTVV.

At least ten counts were recorded for this clonotype. J is TRBJ2-2 and V is TRBV12-3 or TRBV12-4, with 7 bases lining up with TRBD1. Trimming took 6 bases from V and 8 from J; bases not matched to a gene: 12. The CDR3 covers 15 residues. CDR3 nucleotide sequence: TGTGCCAGCAGCCCAGACAGGGTGGGTGCGGGGGAGCTGTTTTTT. Translating gives CASSPDRVGAGELFF.

This clonotype has a handful of counts. The V call is TRBV3-1, the J call TRBJ1-1; TRBD1 matches at 10 bases. The V and J ends lost 2 bases and 0 bases, in that order; junction bases with no gene match: 6. This CDR3 has 17 amino acids. Germline V gene lookup returns CDR1 LGHDT and CDR2 YNNKEL (reference sequence). The CDR3 nucleotides are TGTGCCAGCAGCCAAACGGGACAGGGGTATATGAACACTGAAGCTTTCTTT. Its protein is CASSQTGQGYMNTEAFF. Filled out from reference TRBV3-1 and TRBJ1-1, the complete variable domain reads DTAVSQTPKYLVTQMGNDKSIKCEQNLGHDTMYWYKQDSKKFLKIMFSYNNKELIINETVPNRFSPKSPDKAHLNLHINSLELGDSAVYFCASSQTGQGYMNTEAFFGQGTRLTVV.

The table lists this clonotype with many counts. The gene calls are TRBV5-1 and TRBJ1-2, with a possible D match to TRBD1 (5 bases). V was clipped by 0 bases and J by 7 bases, with 13 bases between them. This CDR3 is 14 amino acids long. Germline V gene data show CDR1 as SGHRS and CDR2 as YFSETQ. As DNA, the CDR3 is TGCGCCAGCAGCTTGGACGGGGCAGGAAGTGGCTACACCTTC. It codes for CASSLDGAGSGYTF.

This clonotype was counted at least ten times. The genes are TRBV28 and TRBJ1-6, with a tentative D call TRBD1 (5 bases). Looked up from germline, CDR1 is MDHEN and CDR2 is SYDVKM. The CDR3 length is 14 residues. The V and J ends lost 4 bases and 6 bases respectively, with 10 bases between them. Here the CDR3 DNA reads TGTGCCAGCAGTTCCAGGGTTGGTAATTCACCCCTCCACTTT. Residues: CASSSRVGNSPLHF.

This clonotype was found many times. This rearrangement joins TRBV9 to TRBJ2-6; D not certain. The CDR3 extends over 13 amino acids. Trimming cost V 0 bases and J 3 bases, with 1 base left between them. CDR1 and CDR2 from the germline V gene are SGDLS and YYNGEE. The CDR3 sequence is CASSVVGANVLTF. In DNA form, the CDR3 reads TGTGCCAGCAGCGTAGTTGGGGCCAACGTCCTGACTTTC.

A note on this clonotype: This may be a read error: a much more frequent sequence differs by one nucleotide. This chain connects TRBV14 to TRBJ2-2; TRBD1 matches 7 bases. The V and J ends lost 2 bases and 6 bases, in that order; junction bases with no gene match: 9. The CDR3 has 16 amino acids. Germline CDR1 and CDR2: SGHDN and FVKESK. The CDR3 spells CASSQFGTVNSGELFF. CDR3 DNA sequence: TGTGCCAGCAGCCAATTCGGGACAGTTAACTCCGGGGAGCTGTTTTTT. Full variable domain (missing parts from reference TRBV14 and TRBJ2-2): EAGVTQFPSHSVIEKGQTVTLRCDPISGHDNLYWYRRVMGKEIKFLLHFVKESKQDESGMPNNRFLAERTGGTYSTLKVQPAELEDSGVYFCASSQFGTVNSGELFFGEGSRLTVL.

This clonotype was seen at least ten times. This chain's CDR3 is CASSRQGIYEQYF. In DNA form, the CDR3 reads TGTGCCAGCAGCCGACAGGGGATATACGAGCAGTACTTC. V gene TRBV7-2 combines with J gene TRBJ2-7; TRBD1 matches 8 bases. The CDR3 is 13 residues long. Germline CDR1 and CDR2: SGHTA and FQGNSA. The V gene end was trimmed by 5 bases and the J gene end by 4 bases; junction bases not matched to a gene: 4.

There are many counts of this clonotype. The rearrangement uses TRBV18 and TRBJ1-1; TRBD1 aligns across 8 bases. With 5 bases clipped from V and 4 bases from J, the junction kept 6 bases outside the gene matches. This CDR3 region has 14 residues. Germline V gene data show CDR1 as KGHSH and CDR2 as LQKENI. The CDR3 DNA follows: TGTGCCAGCTCAGGACAGGGCTATGGCACTGAAGCTTTCTTT. Amino acid sequence: CASSGQGYGTEAFF.